The T cell receptor beta chain described here comes from a study of T cells in Graves' hyperthyroidism and ophthalmopathy. Patients with ophthalmopathy all had a Clinical Activity Score of at least 3, a NOSPECS grade of at least 4 and duration under 3 months. Thyroid ultrasound, orbital computed tomography, clinical symptoms, and serum thyroxine and TRAb underpinned diagnoses. From germline, CDR1 is LGHNA and CDR2 YNFKEQ. Trimming removed 1 base from V and 0 bases from J, with 10 bases in between. The CDR3 totals 15 residues. TCR beta CDR3 regions were amplified from RNA transcripts. The primer set for the first-round RT-PCR of the TCR CDR3 was HTBI. TCRdb processed the multiplex PCR reads anew with MiXCR; each CDR3 protein has one entry. The repertoire holds 500,000 to 600,000 distinct CDR3 sequences, with about 20% as singletons.

Sequences were obtained from blood. The TCR was taken from a man aged 40-49 years with Graves' ophthalmopathy. The rearrangement uses TRBV4-2 and TRBJ2-7; no clear D. The CDR3 reads CASSQVHTTSYEQYF. The CDR3 coding sequence is TGTGCCAGCAGCCAAGTCCACACTACCTCCTACGAGCAGTACTTC.